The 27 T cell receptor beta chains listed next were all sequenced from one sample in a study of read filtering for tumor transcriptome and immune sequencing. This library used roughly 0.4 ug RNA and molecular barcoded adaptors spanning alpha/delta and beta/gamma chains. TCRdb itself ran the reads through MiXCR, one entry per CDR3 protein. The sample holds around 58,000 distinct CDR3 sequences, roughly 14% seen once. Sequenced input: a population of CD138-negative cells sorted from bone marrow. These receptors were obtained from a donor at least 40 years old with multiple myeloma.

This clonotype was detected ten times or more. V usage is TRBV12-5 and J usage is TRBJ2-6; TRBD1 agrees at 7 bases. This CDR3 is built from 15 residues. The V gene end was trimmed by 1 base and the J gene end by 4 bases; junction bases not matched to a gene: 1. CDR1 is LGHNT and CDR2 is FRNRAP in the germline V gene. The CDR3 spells CASGLEGAGANVLTF. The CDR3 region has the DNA TGTGCTAGTGGTTTGGAGGGGGCAGGGGCCAACGTCCTGACTTTC.

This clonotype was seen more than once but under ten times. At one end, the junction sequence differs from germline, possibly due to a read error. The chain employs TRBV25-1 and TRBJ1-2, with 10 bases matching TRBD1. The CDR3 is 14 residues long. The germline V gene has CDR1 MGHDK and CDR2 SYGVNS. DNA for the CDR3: TGTGCCAGCACAGACAGGGGGCCCGGATATGCCTACACCTTC. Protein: CASTDRGPGYAYTF.

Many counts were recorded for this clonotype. CDR3 coding DNA: TGCGCCAGCAGCCAAGATCCTCAGGGTCTCCAAGAGACCCAGTACTTC. Its protein is CASSQDPQGLQETQYF. The V and J genes are TRBV4-1 and TRBJ2-5; a weak D match, TRBD1 (5 bases). Germline V gene sequence: CDR1 MGHRA, CDR2 YSYEKL. This CDR3 is built from 16 residues. Between the trimmed V and J ends, which lost 0 bases and 1 base, there was a span of 12 bases.

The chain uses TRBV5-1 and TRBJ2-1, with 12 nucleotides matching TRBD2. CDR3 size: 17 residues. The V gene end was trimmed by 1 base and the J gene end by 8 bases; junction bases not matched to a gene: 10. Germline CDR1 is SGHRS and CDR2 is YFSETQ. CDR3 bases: TGCGCCAGCAGCTTGTTGAGACTAGCGGGAGCGAAGGATGAGCAGTTCTTC. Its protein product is CASSLLRLAGAKDEQFF.

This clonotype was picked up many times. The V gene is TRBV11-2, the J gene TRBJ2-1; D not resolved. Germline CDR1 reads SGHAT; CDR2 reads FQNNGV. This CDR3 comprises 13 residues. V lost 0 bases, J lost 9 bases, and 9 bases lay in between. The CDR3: CASSLDLTGEQFF. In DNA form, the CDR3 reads TGTGCCAGCAGCTTAGATTTGACGGGTGAGCAGTTCTTC. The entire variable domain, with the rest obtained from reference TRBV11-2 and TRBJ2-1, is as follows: EAGVAQSPRYKIIEKRQSVAFWCNPISGHATLYWYQQILGQGPKLLIQFQNNGVVDDSQLPKDRFSAERLKGVDSTLKIQPAKLEDSAVYLCASSLDLTGEQFFGPGTRLTVL.

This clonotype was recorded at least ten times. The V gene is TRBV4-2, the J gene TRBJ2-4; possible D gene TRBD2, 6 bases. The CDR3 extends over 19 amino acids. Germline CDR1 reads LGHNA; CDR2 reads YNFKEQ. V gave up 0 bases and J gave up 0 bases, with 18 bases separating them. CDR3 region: CASSQDGGEVSLAKNIQYF. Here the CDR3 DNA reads TGTGCCAGCAGCCAAGATGGCGGGGAGGTATCTCTAGCCAAAAACATTCAGTACTTC.

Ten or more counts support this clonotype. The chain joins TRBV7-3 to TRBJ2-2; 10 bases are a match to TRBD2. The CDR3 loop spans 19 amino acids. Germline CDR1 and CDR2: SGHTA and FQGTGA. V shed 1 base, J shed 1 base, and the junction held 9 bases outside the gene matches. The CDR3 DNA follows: TGTGCCAGCAGCTTAAATTCGGGACTAGCGCTTAGGAACACCGGGGAGCTGTTTTTT. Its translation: CASSLNSGLALRNTGELFF.

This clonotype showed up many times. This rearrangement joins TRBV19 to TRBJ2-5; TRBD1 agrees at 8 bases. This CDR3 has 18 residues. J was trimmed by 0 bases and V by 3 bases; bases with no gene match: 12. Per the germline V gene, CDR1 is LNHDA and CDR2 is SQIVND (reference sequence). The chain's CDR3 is CASSMVPRGPSNQETQYF. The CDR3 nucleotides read TGTGCCAGTAGTATGGTCCCCAGGGGGCCCTCGAACCAAGAGACCCAGTACTTC.

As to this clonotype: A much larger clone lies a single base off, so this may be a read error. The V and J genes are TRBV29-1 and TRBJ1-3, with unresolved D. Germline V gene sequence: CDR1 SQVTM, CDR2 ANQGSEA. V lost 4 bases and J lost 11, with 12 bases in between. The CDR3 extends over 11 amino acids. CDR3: CSVAGGNAIYF. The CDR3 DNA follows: TGCAGCGTTGCGGGAGGTAACGCCATATATTTT.

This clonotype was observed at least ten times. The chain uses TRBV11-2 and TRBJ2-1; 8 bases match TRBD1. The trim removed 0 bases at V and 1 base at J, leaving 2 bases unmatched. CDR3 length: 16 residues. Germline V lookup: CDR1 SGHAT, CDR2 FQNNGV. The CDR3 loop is CASSLDDRGSYNEQFF. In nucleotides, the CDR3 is TGTGCCAGCAGCTTAGATGACAGGGGTTCCTACAATGAGCAGTTCTTC. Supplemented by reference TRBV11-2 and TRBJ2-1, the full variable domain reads EAGVAQSPRYKIIEKRQSVAFWCNPISGHATLYWYQQILGQGPKLLIQFQNNGVVDDSQLPKDRFSAERLKGVDSTLKIQPAKLEDSAVYLCASSLDDRGSYNEQFFGPGTRLTVL.

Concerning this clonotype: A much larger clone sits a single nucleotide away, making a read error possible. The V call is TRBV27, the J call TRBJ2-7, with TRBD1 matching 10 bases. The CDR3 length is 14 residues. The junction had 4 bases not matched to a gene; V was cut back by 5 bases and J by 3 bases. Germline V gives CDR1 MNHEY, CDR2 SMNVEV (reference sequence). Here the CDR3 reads CASSETGGNYEQYF. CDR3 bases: TGTGCCAGCAGTGAGACAGGGGGCAACTACGAGCAGTACTTC.

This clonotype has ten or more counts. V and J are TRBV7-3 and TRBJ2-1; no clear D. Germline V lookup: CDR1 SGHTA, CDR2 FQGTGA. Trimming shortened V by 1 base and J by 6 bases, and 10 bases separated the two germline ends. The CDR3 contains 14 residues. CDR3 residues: CASSLMVEANEQFF. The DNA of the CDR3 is TGTGCCAGCAGCTTAATGGTCGAAGCCAATGAGCAGTTCTTC.

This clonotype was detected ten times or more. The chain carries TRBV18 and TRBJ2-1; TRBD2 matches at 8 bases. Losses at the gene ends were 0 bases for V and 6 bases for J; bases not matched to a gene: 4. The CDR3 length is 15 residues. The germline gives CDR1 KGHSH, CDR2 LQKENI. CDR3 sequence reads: CASSPPIAGINEQFF. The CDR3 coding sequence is TGTGCCAGCTCACCACCGATAGCGGGGATCAATGAGCAGTTCTTC.

The CDR3 sequence is CASSPLPPGVRDGYTF. The CDR3 coding sequence is TGTGCCAGTAGTCCACTTCCTCCAGGGGTGCGGGATGGCTACACCTTC. The chain recombines TRBV19 with TRBJ1-2; D is possibly TRBD1 (6 bases). The V end was cut by 5 bases, the J end by 6 bases, with 22 bases between. The CDR3 totals 16 residues. Germline V gene data show CDR1 as LNHDA and CDR2 as SQIVND (reference sequence). The complete variable domain, with remaining parts taken from reference TRBV19 and TRBJ1-2, reads DGGITQSPKYLFRKEGQNVTLSCEQNLNHDAMYWYRQDPGQGLRLIYYSQIVNDFQKGDIAEGYSVSREKKESFPLTVTSAQKNPTAFYLCASSPLPPGVRDGYTFGSGTRLTVV.

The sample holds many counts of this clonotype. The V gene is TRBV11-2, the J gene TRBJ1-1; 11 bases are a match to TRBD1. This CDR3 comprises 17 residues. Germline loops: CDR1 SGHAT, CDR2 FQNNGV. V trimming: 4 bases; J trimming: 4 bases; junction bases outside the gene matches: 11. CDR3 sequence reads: CASSSRDRGSFGTEAFF. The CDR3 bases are TGTGCCAGCAGCTCTCGGGACAGGGGGAGCTTCGGCACTGAAGCTTTCTTT.

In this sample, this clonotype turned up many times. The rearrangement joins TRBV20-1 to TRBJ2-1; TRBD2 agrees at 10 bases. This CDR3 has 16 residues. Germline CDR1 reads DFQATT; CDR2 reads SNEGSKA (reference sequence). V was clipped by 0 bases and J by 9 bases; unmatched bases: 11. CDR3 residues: CSARDPPSGRIGEQFF. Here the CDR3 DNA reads TGCAGTGCTAGAGATCCACCTAGCGGGAGAATTGGTGAGCAGTTCTTC.

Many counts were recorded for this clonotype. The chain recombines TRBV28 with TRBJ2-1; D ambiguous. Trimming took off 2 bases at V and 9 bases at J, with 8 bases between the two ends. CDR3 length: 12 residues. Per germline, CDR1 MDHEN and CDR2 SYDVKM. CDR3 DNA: TGTGCCAGCAGTTTAATGGGCATTGAGCAGTTCTTC. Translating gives CASSLMGIEQFF.

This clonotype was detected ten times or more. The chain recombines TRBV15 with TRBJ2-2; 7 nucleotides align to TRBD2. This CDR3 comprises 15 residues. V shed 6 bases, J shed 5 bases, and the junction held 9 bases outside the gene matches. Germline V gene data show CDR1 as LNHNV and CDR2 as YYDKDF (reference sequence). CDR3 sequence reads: CATSDWEGDTGELFF. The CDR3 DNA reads TGTGCCACCAGTGATTGGGAGGGAGATACCGGGGAGCTGTTTTTT.

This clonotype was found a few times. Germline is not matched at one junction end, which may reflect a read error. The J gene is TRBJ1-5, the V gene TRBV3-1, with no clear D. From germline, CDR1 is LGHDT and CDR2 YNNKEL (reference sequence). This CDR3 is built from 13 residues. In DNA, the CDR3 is TGTGCCAGCAGCCAAGGCGGCAATCAGCCCCGGCATTTT. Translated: CASSQGGNQPRHF.

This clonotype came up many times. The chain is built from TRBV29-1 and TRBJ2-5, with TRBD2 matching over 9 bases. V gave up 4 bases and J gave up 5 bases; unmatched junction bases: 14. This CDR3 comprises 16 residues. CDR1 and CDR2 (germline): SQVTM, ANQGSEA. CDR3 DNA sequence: TGCAGCGTTGTGCTTCCAGCGGGGGGACTCCGGGAGACCCAGTACTTC. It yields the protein CSVVLPAGGLRETQYF.

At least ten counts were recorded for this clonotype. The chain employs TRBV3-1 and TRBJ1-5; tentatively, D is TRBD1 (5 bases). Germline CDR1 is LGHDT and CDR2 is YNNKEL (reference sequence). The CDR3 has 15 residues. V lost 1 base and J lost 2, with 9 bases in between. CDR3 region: CASSQGGSRNQPQHF. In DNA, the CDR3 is TGTGCCAGCAGCCAAGGGGGGTCCCGCAATCAGCCCCAGCATTTT.

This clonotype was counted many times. The CDR3 spells CASSYTDSHNSPLHF. The CDR3 DNA reads TGTGCCAGCAGTTACACGGACAGTCATAATTCACCCCTCCACTTT. The chain uses TRBV6-5 and TRBJ1-6, with a weak D call TRBD1 (6 bases). Germline lookup yields CDR1 MNHEY and CDR2 SVGAGI. Trimming cost V 2 bases and J 5 bases, with 10 bases left between them. The CDR3 has 15 amino acids.

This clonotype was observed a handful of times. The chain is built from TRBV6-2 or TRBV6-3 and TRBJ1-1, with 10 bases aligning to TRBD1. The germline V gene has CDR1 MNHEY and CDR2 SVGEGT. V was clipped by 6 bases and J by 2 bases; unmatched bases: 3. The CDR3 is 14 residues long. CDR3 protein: CASRRDRGNTEAFF. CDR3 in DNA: TGTGCCAGCAGAAGGGACAGGGGAAACACTGAAGCTTTCTTT.

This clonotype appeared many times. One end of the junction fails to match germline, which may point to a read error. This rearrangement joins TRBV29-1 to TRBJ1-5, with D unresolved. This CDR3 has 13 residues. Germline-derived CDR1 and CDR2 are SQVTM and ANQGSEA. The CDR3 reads CSVGARSDQPQHF. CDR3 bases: TGCAGCGTTGGAGCCCGTAGCGATCAGCCCCAGCATTTT.

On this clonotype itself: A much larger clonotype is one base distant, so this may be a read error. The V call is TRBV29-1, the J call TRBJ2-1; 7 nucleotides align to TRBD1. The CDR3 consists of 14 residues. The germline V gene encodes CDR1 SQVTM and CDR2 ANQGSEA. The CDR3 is CGVIYRGSYNEQFF. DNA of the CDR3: TGCGGCGTTATTTACAGGGGTTCCTACAATGAGCAGTTCTTC.

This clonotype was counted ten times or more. The CDR3, as DNA: TGTGCCAGCAGCTTCACCACGAACACTGAAGCTTTCTTT. It specifies CASSFTTNTEAFF. The rearrangement joins TRBV7-9 to TRBJ1-1; D is undetermined. The ends were cut back, 3 bases at V and 1 base at J, with 6 bases in the middle. CDR1 and CDR2 (germline): SEHNR, FQNEAQ (reference sequence). CDR3 size: 13 residues.

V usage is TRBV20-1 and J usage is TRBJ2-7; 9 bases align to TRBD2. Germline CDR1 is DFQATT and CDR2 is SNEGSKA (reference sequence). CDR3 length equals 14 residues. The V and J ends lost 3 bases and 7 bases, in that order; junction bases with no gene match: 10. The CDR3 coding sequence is TGCAGTGCTAGCTTGTCCCCTAGCGGGAATGAGCAGTACTTC. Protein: CSASLSPSGNEQYF.